The 16 T cell receptor beta chains below come from one sample, sequenced in a study of blood T cell repertoires in COVID-19. Clones were sequenced by immunoSEQ multiplex PCR, and TCRdb holds only the in-frame ones, with some missing. The sample carries 60,000 to 65,000 clones, roughly 72% recorded once. The sequenced material came from peripheral blood. These receptors were collected from a woman in her seventies with COVID-19, enrolled during active disease.

This clone was counted once. This sequence joins TRBV7-2 and TRBJ2-4; 8 bases align to TRBD1. The CDR3 extends over 14 amino acids. V shed 4 bases, J shed 5 bases, and the junction held 4 bases outside the gene matches. Germline V lookup: CDR1 SGHTA, CDR2 FQGNSA. The CDR3 is CASSSTGDENIQYF. The CDR3 nucleotides read TGTGCCAGCAGCTCGACAGGGGATGAAAACATTCAGTACTTC.

The rearrangement uses TRBV27 and TRBJ2-5; TRBD2 might be the D (5 bases). Trimming removed 5 bases from V and 1 base from J, with 14 bases in between. The germline gives CDR1 MNHEY, CDR2 SMNVEV (reference sequence). The CDR3 covers 15 residues. DNA of the CDR3: TGTGCCAGCAGTGGCCTGATGGGGAGCCAAGAGACCCAGTACTTC. Translation: CASSGLMGSQETQYF.

The chain carries TRBV7-2 and TRBJ2-1; 8 positions match TRBD1. The germline V gene encodes CDR1 SGHTA and CDR2 FQGNSA. V lost 1 base to trimming and J lost 12 bases; unmatched junction nucleotides: 2. CDR3 length: 12 residues. The CDR3 nucleotides are TGTGCCAGCAGCTTAGACGGACAGGGGCAGTTCTTC. Translating gives CASSLDGQGQFF.

V is TRBV2 and J is TRBJ1-2; 12 nucleotides match TRBD1. Unmatched junction bases numbered 6, after V lost 7 bases and J lost 6 bases. The CDR3 sequence is 14 residues long. Germline V CDR1 and CDR2: SNHLY, FYNNEI. CDR3 residues: CASNTGTGGNGYTF. Written as DNA, the CDR3 is TGTGCCAGCAATACCGGGACAGGGGGCAATGGCTACACCTTC.

The V gene is TRBV7-2, the J gene TRBJ2-1; 11 nucleotides agree with TRBD2. The V gene end was trimmed by 2 bases and the J gene end by 5 bases; junction bases not matched to a gene: 14. The CDR3 has 19 residues. The germline V gene has CDR1 SGHTA and CDR2 FQGNSA. The CDR3 coding sequence is TGTGCCAGCAGCTTACCTCTTACTAGCGGGGGACGTGAAGACAATGAGCAGTTCTTC. It translates to CASSLPLTSGGREDNEQFF.

This clone was counted only a few times. The chain links TRBV19 to TRBJ1-5; TRBD1 matches at 9 bases. The CDR3 sequence is 18 residues long. V dropped 3 bases and J dropped 0; count of bases not matched to a gene: 9. Germline values: CDR1 LNHDA, CDR2 SQIVND (reference sequence). CDR3 residues: CASSIRTGVVYSNQPQHF. The CDR3 DNA reads TGTGCCAGTAGTATTCGGACAGGGGTCGTTTATAGCAATCAGCCCCAGCATTTT.

The CDR3 loop reads CASSKAGGASTDTQYF. The CDR3 coding sequence is TGTGCCAGCAGTAAAGCGGGGGGGGCGAGCACAGATACGCAGTATTTT. The chain carries TRBV6-4 and TRBJ2-3; 10 nucleotides align to TRBD2. The CDR3 has 16 amino acids. Germline CDR1 MRHNA, CDR2 SNTAGT. Trimming at V came to 5 bases and at J to 0 bases, leaving 5 bases not matched to a gene.

The genes are TRBV4-3 and TRBJ1-4, with no clear D. Germline V gene data show CDR1 as LGHNA and CDR2 as YSLEER. Trimming pared 6 bases from V and 5 bases from J, leaving 10 bases between. CDR3 length: 13 residues. The CDR3 loop reads CASSRRTNEKLFF. The DNA of the CDR3 is TGCGCCAGCAGTCGGAGGACGAATGAAAAACTGTTTTTT.

The chain couples TRBV10-3 to TRBJ2-1, with 9 positions matching TRBD2. CDR3 length: 17 residues. Germline lookup yields CDR1 ENHRY and CDR2 SYGVKD. Trimming at V came to 6 bases and at J to 6 bases, leaving 15 bases not matched to a gene. The CDR3 here is CAISVLGGTSSPNEQFF. CDR3 nucleotides: TGTGCCATCAGCGTCCTGGGCGGGACTAGCTCCCCCAATGAGCAGTTCTTC.

The gene calls are TRBV9 and TRBJ2-5; 10 bases agree with TRBD2. Germline-derived CDR1 and CDR2 are SGDLS and YYNGEE. The V segment lost 0 bases and the J segment 5 bases; nucleotides outside the gene matches: 7. CDR3 length: 16 amino acids. The CDR3 is CASSVGRLAGVETQYF. In DNA, the CDR3 is TGTGCCAGCAGCGTAGGAAGGCTAGCGGGAGTTGAGACCCAGTACTTC.

The rearrangement uses TRBV5-8 and TRBJ1-2, with unresolved D. CDR3 size: 14 residues. Germline loops: CDR1 SGHTS, CDR2 YDEGEE. Trimming removed 1 base from V and 5 bases from J, with 12 bases in between. CDR3 in DNA: TGTGCCAGCAGCTTGCCTGGCAGCGTTTATGGCTACACCTTC. It yields the protein CASSLPGSVYGYTF.

This clone appeared a few times. The chain carries TRBV7-8 and TRBJ2-7; the D gene is possibly TRBD2 (7 bases). The CDR3 totals 15 residues. Germline CDR1 SGHVS, CDR2 FQNEAQ. The V gene lost 3 bases and the J gene lost 3 bases, with 15 bases spanning the gap. Written as DNA, the CDR3 is TGTGCCAGCAGCTTTGGGGGGGCTAGCGGCTACGAGCAGTACTTC. It codes for CASSFGGASGYEQYF.

This clone was counted between two and nine times. The V gene is TRBV15, the J gene TRBJ2-7, with D possibly matching TRBD1 (5 bases). V lost 5 bases to trimming and J lost 3 bases, with 5 bases between them. The CDR3 runs to 11 residues. From germline, CDR1 is LNHNV and CDR2 YYDKDF (reference sequence). CDR3 sequence (DNA): TGTGCCACCAGCCAGGGCTACGAGCAGTACTTC. This encodes CATSQGYEQYF.

The rearrangement uses TRBV5-5 and TRBJ1-1; tentatively, D is TRBD1 (6 bases). From germline, CDR1 is SGHKS and CDR2 YYEKEE (reference sequence). This CDR3 has 16 residues. V lost 4 bases to trimming and J lost 2 bases, with 18 bases between them. The CDR3 bases are TGTGCCAGCAGCCGGGACGCAGGGGTTTCAAACACTGAAGCTTTCTTT. It specifies CASSRDAGVSNTEAFF.

J is TRBJ2-7 and V is TRBV21-1; the table's D call, TRBD1, was not checked against the DNA. TRBV21-1 counts as a pseudogene. This CDR3 region has 19 residues. The CDR3 sequence is CASSNYRDRVPVSSYEQYV. In nucleotides, the CDR3 is TGTGCCAGCAGCAACTACCGGGACAGGGTTCCCGTTAGCTCCTACGAGCAGTACGTC.

In DNA, the CDR3 is TGCGCCAGCAGCTTGGTAGAGGGGGCGAGCGAGCAGTACTTC. Its translation: CASSLVEGASEQYF. V and J are TRBV5-1 and TRBJ2-7; 7 bases agree with TRBD1. This CDR3 has 14 residues. Germline CDR1 reads SGHRS; CDR2 reads YFSETQ. Losses at the gene ends were 0 bases for V and 6 bases for J; bases not matched to a gene: 6.